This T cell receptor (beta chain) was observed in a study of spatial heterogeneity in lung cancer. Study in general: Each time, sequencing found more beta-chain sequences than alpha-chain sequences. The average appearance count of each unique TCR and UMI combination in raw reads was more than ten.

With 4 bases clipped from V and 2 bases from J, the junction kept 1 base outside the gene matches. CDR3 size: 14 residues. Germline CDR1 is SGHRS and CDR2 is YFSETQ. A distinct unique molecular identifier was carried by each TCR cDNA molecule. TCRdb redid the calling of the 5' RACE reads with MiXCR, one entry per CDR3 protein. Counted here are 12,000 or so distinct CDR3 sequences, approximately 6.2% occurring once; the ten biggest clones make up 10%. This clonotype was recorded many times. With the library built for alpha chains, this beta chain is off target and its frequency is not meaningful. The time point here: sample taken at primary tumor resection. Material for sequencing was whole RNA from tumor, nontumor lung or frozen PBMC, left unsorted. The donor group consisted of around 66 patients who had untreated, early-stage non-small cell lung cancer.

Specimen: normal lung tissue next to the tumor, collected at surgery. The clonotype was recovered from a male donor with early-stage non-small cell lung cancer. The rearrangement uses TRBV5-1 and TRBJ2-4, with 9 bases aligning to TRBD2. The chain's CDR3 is CASSAGGPKNIQYF. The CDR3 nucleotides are TGCGCCAGCAGCGCGGGAGGGCCCAAAAACATTCAGTACTTC.